Shown below are 19 T cell receptor beta chains from a single sample sequenced in a study of T cell responses to AZD1222 COVID-19 vaccine. Generated by immunoSEQ multiplex PCR, the TCRdb table keeps only in-frame clones and is missing some. The sample carries fewer than 110,000 clones, over 80% recorded once. Sequences were derived from peripheral blood, sampled on day 0 of AZD1222 vaccination. The receptors derive from an adult in good health.

CDR3: CASSYLDREETQYF. CDR3 bases: TGTGCCAGCAGTTACTTAGACAGGGAAGAGACCCAGTACTTC. The chain couples TRBV6-5 to TRBJ2-5, with TRBD1 matching 7 bases. The CDR3 is 14 residues long. Germline values: CDR1 MNHEY, CDR2 SVGAGI. V lost 1 base and J lost 3; bases outside the gene matches: 2.

This clone appeared a single time. V gene TRBV18 combines with J gene TRBJ1-1; tentatively, D is TRBD1 (5 bases). The CDR3 covers 15 residues. In germline, CDR1 is KGHSH, CDR2 LQKENI. The V gene lost 0 bases and the J gene lost 5 bases, with 13 bases spanning the gap. The CDR3 reads CASSPPGTAETEAFF. CDR3 in DNA: TGTGCCAGCTCACCACCCGGGACGGCGGAAACTGAAGCTTTCTTT.

The genes are TRBV19 and TRBJ2-3; 10 bases match TRBD2. CDR1 and CDR2 from the germline V gene are LNHDA and SQIVND (reference sequence). This CDR3 is 14 amino acids long. V was pared by 6 bases and J by 4 bases, with 4 bases of the junction left unmatched. DNA of the CDR3: TGTGCCAGTAGGGTAGCGGGGGGAGCAGATACGCAGTATTTT. It translates to CASRVAGGADTQYF.

V usage is TRBV28 and J usage is TRBJ2-1; TRBD2 agrees at 7 bases. The CDR3 spans 14 residues. V shed 7 bases, J shed 5 bases, and the junction held 8 bases outside the gene matches. Germline lookup yields CDR1 MDHEN and CDR2 SYDVKM. CDR3 nucleotide sequence: TGTGCCAGCAACGGCGGGAGAAGTAACAATGAGCAGTTCTTC. Translating gives CASNGGRSNNEQFF. The complete variable domain, with remaining parts taken from reference TRBV28 and TRBJ2-1, reads DVKVTQSSRYLVKRTGEKVFLECVQDMDHENMFWYRQDPGLGLRLIYFSYDVKMKEKGDIPEGYSVSREKKERFSLILESASTNQTSMYLCASNGGRSNNEQFFGPGTRLTVL.

This rearrangement joins TRBV6-4 to TRBJ1-6; TRBD1 aligns across 7 bases. Germline lookup yields CDR1 MRHNA and CDR2 SNTAGT. The CDR3 loop spans 14 amino acids. Germline trimming cut 6 bases from V and 6 bases from J; bases unmatched to any gene: 5. Written as DNA, the CDR3 is TGTGCCAGCAGCCCAGGGGGGGGTAATTCACCCCTCCACTTT. This gives the protein CASSPGGGNSPLHF.

The chain carries TRBV3-1 (or the pseudogene TRBV3-2) and TRBJ1-6; D gene uncertain. V dropped 4 bases and J dropped 4 bases, with 14 bases sitting between them. CDR3 length: 16 amino acids. Germline V CDR1 and CDR2: LGHDT, YNNKEL (reference sequence). DNA for the CDR3: TGTGCCAGCAGCCCCGGGGAGGGTTATTATAATTCACCCCTCCACTTT. Residues: CASSPGEGYYNSPLHF.

This chain joins TRBV10-1 and TRBJ1-1; 10 bases line up with TRBD1. The germline CDR1 and CDR2 sequences are WNHNN and SYGVQD (reference sequence). This CDR3 contains 16 residues. The J segment lost 1 base and the V segment lost 8 bases, leaving 10 bases of the junction unmatched. CDR3 region: CASGGGQGLKNTEAFF. CDR3 nucleotides: TGCGCCAGCGGTGGGGGACAGGGGCTTAAGAACACTGAAGCTTTCTTT.

The chain couples TRBV9 to TRBJ1-5; 7 positions agree with TRBD1. V was clipped by 4 bases and J by 7 bases; unmatched bases: 14. Germline loops: CDR1 SGDLS, CDR2 YYNGEE. The CDR3 length is 16 residues. CDR3 DNA: TGTGCCAGCAGCCCACCACCCGACAGGGCAGGACAGCCCCAGCATTTT. It translates to CASSPPPDRAGQPQHF.

The chain couples TRBV19 to TRBJ2-2; 9 bases are shared with TRBD1. The CDR3 extends over 13 amino acids. CDR1 LNHDA and CDR2 SQIVND come from the germline V gene (reference sequence). J was trimmed by 6 bases and V by 9 bases; bases with no gene match: 5. As DNA, the CDR3 is TGTGCCAGGGACAGGGGTCGGGCCGGGGAGCTGTTTTTT. This translates into CARDRGRAGELFF. The variable domain in full, with the rest retrieved from reference TRBV19 and TRBJ2-2, is DGGITQSPKYLFRKEGQNVTLSCEQNLNHDAMYWYRQDPGQGLRLIYYSQIVNDFQKGDIAEGYSVSREKKESFPLTVTSAQKNPTAFYLCARDRGRAGELFFGEGSRLTVL.

The chain is built from TRBV10-3 and TRBJ2-2; D tentatively fits TRBD1 or TRBD2 (5 bases each). Trimming pared 4 bases from V and 5 bases from J, leaving 14 bases between. The germline V gene encodes CDR1 ENHRY and CDR2 SYGVKD. The length of the CDR3 is 15 residues. The CDR3: CAISVWGLSTGELFF. The CDR3 nucleotides are TGTGCCATCAGTGTATGGGGGTTGAGTACCGGGGAGCTGTTTTTT.

V is TRBV9 and J is TRBJ1-4; a possible D gene is TRBD1 (5 bases). The CDR3 extends over 14 amino acids. Germline CDR1 and CDR2: SGDLS and YYNGEE. V was trimmed by 0 bases and J by 5 bases, leaving 8 bases between them. As DNA, the CDR3 is TGTGCCAGCAGCGTAGAGGCAGGGAATGAAAAACTGTTTTTT. Encoded protein: CASSVEAGNEKLFF.

This clone has only one observation. The CDR3 DNA follows: TGTGCCACCACCCCTGCGGGAGGATACAATGAGCAGTTCTTC. The encoded protein is CATTPAGGYNEQFF. The chain recombines TRBV25-1 with TRBJ2-1, with TRBD2 matching over 8 bases. Germline V gene data show CDR1 as MGHDK and CDR2 as SYGVNS. The junction had 9 bases not matched to a gene; V was cut back by 10 bases and J by 4 bases. This CDR3 is built from 14 residues.

The chain joins TRBV6-2 or TRBV6-3 to TRBJ1-1, with D possibly being TRBD1 (5 bases). The CDR3 extends over 13 amino acids. Germline lookup yields CDR1 MNHEY and CDR2 SVGEGT. The germline V and J ends were trimmed by 2 bases and 1 base, with 5 bases remaining between them. Here the CDR3 reads CASSYGTNTEAFF. Here the CDR3 DNA reads TGTGCCAGCAGTTACGGGACGAACACTGAAGCTTTCTTT.

Concerning this clone itself: The limits of the CDR3 on the DNA are not certain, so only TCRdb's listed CDR3 is given. The chain uses TRBV4-2 and TRBJ1-1. Including both end residues, the CDR3 is 16 amino acids long. CDR1 and CDR2 from the germline V gene are LGHNA and YNFKEQ. The CDR3 here is CASSPPLRASSDEAFF.

This chain uses TRBV10-1 with TRBJ2-6, with D possibly being TRBD2 (5 bases). The CDR3 has 15 residues. The ends were cut back, 6 bases at V and 0 bases at J, with 9 bases in the middle. Germline CDR1 and CDR2: WNHNN and SYGVQD (reference sequence). The CDR3: CASSPGISGANVLTF. The DNA for the CDR3 is TGCGCCAGCAGCCCCGGGATCTCTGGGGCCAACGTCCTGACTTTC.

J is TRBJ2-7 and V is TRBV2; D is perhaps TRBD1 or TRBD2 (5 bases each). This CDR3 contains 11 residues. V was clipped by 6 bases and J by 6 bases, with 9 bases between them. Looked up from germline, CDR1 is SNHLY and CDR2 is FYNNEI. The CDR3 nucleotides are TGTGCCAGCAGATATGGGGGCGAGCAGTACTTC. Encoded protein: CASRYGGEQYF.

This chain connects TRBV7-2 to TRBJ2-3; D is uncertain. V was clipped by 5 bases and J by 4 bases, with 7 bases between them. Germline values: CDR1 SGHTA, CDR2 FQGNSA. CDR3 length: 12 residues. DNA for the CDR3: TGTGCCAGCAGCCCATGGGCAGATACGCAGTATTTT. As protein: CASSPWADTQYF.

V and J are TRBV19 and TRBJ2-7; D gene unclear. The V gene lost 1 base and the J gene lost 3 bases, with 13 bases spanning the gap. CDR1 is LNHDA and CDR2 is SQIVND in the germline V gene (reference sequence). The length of the CDR3 is 15 residues. CDR3 region: CASSIVRNTLYEQYF. The CDR3 region has the DNA TGTGCCAGTAGTATAGTACGCAACACCCTCTACGAGCAGTACTTC. The full variable domain, in which reference TRBV19 and TRBJ2-7 provide the parts outside the CDR3, is DGGITQSPKYLFRKEGQNVTLSCEQNLNHDAMYWYRQDPGQGLRLIYYSQIVNDFQKGDIAEGYSVSREKKESFPLTVTSAQKNPTAFYLCASSIVRNTLYEQYFGPGTRLTVT.

J is TRBJ2-1 and V is TRBV4-2; D unresolved. The CDR3 runs to 10 residues. The V end lost 5 bases, the J end lost 14 bases, and 10 bases lay between the germline ends. The germline V gene encodes CDR1 LGHNA and CDR2 YNFKEQ. CDR3: CASSVRIEFF. Here the CDR3 DNA reads TGTGCCAGCAGCGTGCGTATTGAGTTCTTC.